These 21 T cell receptor beta chains share one sample of origin, sequenced in a study of blood T cell repertoires in COVID-19. The assay was immunoSEQ multiplex PCR, and TCRdb's table has in-frame clones only and misses some. The sample yields fewer than 150,000 clones, just under 85% seen once. Specimen: peripheral blood. The receptors shown here come from a woman aged 50 to 60 with acute or convalescent COVID-19.

This clone has only one observation. The CDR3 coding sequence is TGTGCCAGCAGCTCCGGACAGAGGCGATCCGCAGATACGCAGTATTTT. This gives the protein CASSSGQRRSADTQYF. The chain employs TRBV5-4 and TRBJ2-3; D might be TRBD1 (6 bases). The germline V and J ends were trimmed by 3 bases and 4 bases, with 18 bases remaining between them. This CDR3 has 16 amino acids. The germline gives CDR1 SGHNT, CDR2 YYREEE (reference sequence).

CDR3 region: CASRKGGNGNTIYF. As DNA, the CDR3 is TGTGCCAGCAGAAAAGGGGGAAATGGAAACACCATATATTTT. V and J are TRBV2 and TRBJ1-3; possible D gene TRBD1, 6 bases. V was cut by 6 bases and J by 3 bases, with 12 bases left in between. Germline V gene data show CDR1 as SNHLY and CDR2 as FYNNEI. This CDR3 has 14 amino acids.

The genes are TRBV19 and TRBJ1-5; D is ambiguous. Trimming shortened V by 6 bases and J by 3 bases, and 12 bases separated the two germline ends. The CDR3 loop spans 14 amino acids. The germline V gene has CDR1 LNHDA and CDR2 SQIVND (reference sequence). CDR3 bases: TGTGCCAGTAGCCGAGGACGGGACAATCAGCCCCAGCATTTT. Protein sequence: CASSRGRDNQPQHF.

V and J are TRBV4-1 and TRBJ1-4, with 9 bases matching TRBD1. The CDR3 has 15 amino acids. Losses at the gene ends were 0 bases for V and 6 bases for J; bases not matched to a gene: 2. Germline lookup yields CDR1 MGHRA and CDR2 YSYEKL. CDR3 DNA: TGCGCCAGCAGCCAAGACCGGGACAGGGATGAAAAACTGTTTTTT. This sequence encodes CASSQDRDRDEKLFF.

The chain links TRBV7-8 to TRBJ1-4; D not certain. The CDR3 totals 13 residues. V lost 0 bases and J lost 8, with 7 bases in between. Germline loops: CDR1 SGHVS, CDR2 FQNEAQ. The CDR3 nucleotides are TGTGCCAGCAGCTTAGCGAAAGCAGAAAAACTGTTTTTT. Amino acid sequence: CASSLAKAEKLFF.

The V gene is TRBV19, the J gene TRBJ1-2; unclear D gene. The germline CDR1 and CDR2 sequences are LNHDA and SQIVND (reference sequence). The CDR3 sequence is 13 residues long. Trimming shortened V by 3 bases and J by 7 bases, and 12 bases separated the two germline ends. CDR3: CASSIPGNGGYTF. The CDR3 coding sequence is TGTGCCAGTAGTATTCCGGGTAATGGTGGCTACACCTTC.

The gene calls are TRBV5-6 and TRBJ1-6; 8 nucleotides align to TRBD1. The V segment lost 3 bases and the J segment 7 bases; nucleotides outside the gene matches: 6. The CDR3 has 15 amino acids. Per the germline V gene, CDR1 is SGHDT and CDR2 is YYEEEE. CDR3 bases: TGTGCCAGCAGCTATCAACAGGGGGGCAATTCACCCCTCCACTTT. This gives the protein CASSYQQGGNSPLHF.

The V call is TRBV9, the J call TRBJ2-2; a weak D match, TRBD1 (6 bases). V lost 0 bases to trimming and J lost 5 bases, with 8 bases between them. The germline gives CDR1 SGDLS, CDR2 YYNGEE. This CDR3 has 14 amino acids. CDR3 DNA sequence: TGTGCCAGCAGCGTAGATAGGGGGACCGGGGAGCTGTTTTTT. This codes for CASSVDRGTGELFF.

This clone was recorded only once. This chain joins TRBV14 and TRBJ1-4; TRBD1 matches 9 bases. J was trimmed by 6 bases and V by 5 bases; bases with no gene match: 4. CDR1 and CDR2 (germline): SGHDN, FVKESK. CDR3 length: 14 amino acids. The chain's CDR3 is CASSNRDRDEKLFF. CDR3 coding DNA: TGTGCCAGCAGCAACCGGGACAGGGATGAAAAACTGTTTTTT.

This chain links TRBV4-2 with TRBJ2-7; TRBD1 matches at 10 bases. J lost 2 bases, V lost 4 bases, and 5 bases had no gene match. This CDR3 is built from 15 residues. The germline V gene has CDR1 LGHNA and CDR2 YNFKEQ. The CDR3 sequence is CASSRGQGTTYEQYF. Here the CDR3 DNA reads TGTGCCAGCAGCCGGGGACAGGGGACGACCTACGAGCAGTACTTC.

The chain combines TRBV29-1 with TRBJ2-3; tentative D call: TRBD1 (6 bases). The germline CDR1 and CDR2 sequences are SQVTM and ANQGSEA. V lost 2 bases, J lost 8 bases, and 11 bases lay in between. The length of the CDR3 is 12 residues. The CDR3 loop is CSVERGMSTQYF. The CDR3 bases are TGCAGCGTTGAAAGGGGGATGAGTACGCAGTATTTT.

This chain connects TRBV9 to TRBJ1-3; unclear D gene. The CDR3 length is 15 residues. The V end was cut by 0 bases, the J end by 2 bases, with 9 bases between. CDR1 is SGDLS and CDR2 is YYNGEE in the germline V gene. CDR3 nucleotides: TGTGCCAGCAGCGTAGATCCGGGAACTGGAAACACCATATATTTT. This translates into CASSVDPGTGNTIYF.

This clone was detected only a few times. The rearrangement uses TRBV6-1 and TRBJ1-2; D not certain. Per germline, CDR1 MNHNS and CDR2 SASEGT. V was clipped by 0 bases and J by 4 bases, with 6 bases between them. There are 13 residues in the CDR3. The DNA for the CDR3 is TGTGCCAGCAGTGAAGCTTCGGGCTATGGCTACACCTTC. It encodes CASSEASGYGYTF.

The CDR3 loop is CASSLVAGRGEKLFF. Written as DNA, the CDR3 is TGCGCCAGCAGCTTGGTAGCGGGGCGCGGGGAAAAACTGTTTTTT. V and J are TRBV5-1 and TRBJ1-4; TRBD1 is a possible D gene (5 bases). Trimming stripped 0 bases from V and 8 bases from J, with 14 bases between. Germline loops: CDR1 SGHRS, CDR2 YFSETQ. There are 15 residues in the CDR3. Looking up the rest from reference TRBV5-1 and TRBJ1-4 gives the full variable domain: KAGVTQTPRYLIKTRGQQVTLSCSPISGHRSVSWYQQTPGQGLQFLFEYFSETQRNKGNFPGRFSGRQFSNSRSEMNVSTLELGDSALYLCASSLVAGRGEKLFFGSGTQLSVL.

This chain joins TRBV3-1 (or the pseudogene TRBV3-2) and TRBJ2-7; D may be TRBD2 (6 bases). V lost 2 bases, J lost 4 bases, and 27 bases lay in between. The V gene's germline CDR1 is LGHDT and CDR2 YNNKEL (reference sequence). The CDR3 consists of 19 residues. In nucleotides, the CDR3 is TGTGCCAGCAGCCAAAACGCCCCCTTAGGAGGGGCTCTGGGTTACGAGCAGTACTTC. Encoded protein: CASSQNAPLGGALGYEQYF.

The chain has TRBV5-1 and TRBJ2-6; D is possibly TRBD1 (6 bases). CDR1 SGHRS and CDR2 YFSETQ come from the germline V gene. This CDR3 comprises 15 residues. V lost 3 bases to trimming and J lost 2 bases, with 9 bases between them. The CDR3: CASSSNRAGANVLTF. The CDR3, as DNA: TGCGCCAGCAGCTCTAACAGGGCTGGGGCCAACGTCCTGACTTTC.

The CDR3 nucleotides read TGTGCCAGCAGCCTCCGGACAGGGATCGGGAACACTGAAGCTTTCTTT. Translation gives CASSLRTGIGNTEAFF. V usage is TRBV3-1 (or the pseudogene TRBV3-2) and J usage is TRBJ1-1; 8 nucleotides align to TRBD1. The CDR3 runs to 16 residues. The V and J ends lost 4 bases and 1 base, in that order; junction bases with no gene match: 8. The V gene's germline CDR1 is LGHDT and CDR2 YNNKEL (reference sequence).

This clone turned up a few times. CDR3 loop: CASSLALWGRGYGYTF. CDR3 in DNA: TGTGCCAGCAGCTTAGCGCTATGGGGAAGGGGCTATGGCTACACCTTC. The chain links TRBV7-2 to TRBJ1-2; D is possibly TRBD1 (5 bases). The V gene's germline CDR1 is SGHTA and CDR2 FQGNSA. The length of the CDR3 is 16 residues. V dropped 0 bases and J dropped 4 bases, with 15 bases sitting between them.

The CDR3 bases are TGTGCCAGCAGCCCGCGACAGGGGCACTACGAGCAGTACTTC. The encoded protein is CASSPRQGHYEQYF. This sequence joins TRBV7-9 and TRBJ2-7; 8 bases map to TRBD1. V shed 5 bases, J shed 3 bases, and the junction held 6 bases outside the gene matches. CDR3 length equals 14 residues. Germline V CDR1 and CDR2: SEHNR, FQNEAQ (reference sequence).

The chain combines TRBV5-1 with TRBJ1-1; maybe TRBD1 (5 bases). Deletions cut 0 bases from V and 1 base from J, with 10 bases between. CDR1 and CDR2 (germline): SGHRS, YFSETQ. CDR3 length: 15 amino acids. CDR3 nucleotide sequence: TGCGCCAGCAGCTTGGCCATAGGGGCGAACACTGAAGCTTTCTTT. Its protein product is CASSLAIGANTEAFF.

Only a few counts were recorded for this clone. The chain employs TRBV4-2 and TRBJ1-2; maybe TRBD1 (5 bases). This CDR3 contains 15 residues. Germline V gene data show CDR1 as LGHNA and CDR2 as YNFKEQ. Trimming stripped 0 bases from V and 0 bases from J, with 8 bases between. CDR3: CASSQDLGPNYGYTF. In DNA form, the CDR3 reads TGTGCCAGCAGCCAAGATCTGGGGCCTAACTATGGCTACACCTTC.